These 18 T cell receptor beta chains originate from one sample sequenced in a study of blood T cells in healthy people across ages. Primed by a sample-barcoded 5' primer and a J-beta primer mix, a second PCR proceeded for 7 to 11 cycles. TCRdb ran MiXCR on the 5' RACE reads and lists one entry per CDR3 protein. The table shows under 1,000,000 distinct CDR3 sequences, with roughly 46% occurring only once. Sequencing input: blood. The source is a man older than 75 in good health.

As to this clonotype: At one boundary the junction diverges from the germline segment, which might be a read error. This chain uses TRBV7-3 with TRBJ1-4; D remains unclear. Germline V gives CDR1 SGHTA, CDR2 FQGTGA. This CDR3 region has 15 residues. Here the CDR3 DNA reads TGTGCCGGCAGCCGTGGACGGGGAAGTGGGGAAAAACTGTTTTTT. Its protein product is CAGSRGRGSGEKLFF.

In this sample, this clonotype turned up once. V and J are TRBV4-3 and TRBJ2-2; 9 nucleotides match TRBD2. The ends lost 3 bases at V and 8 bases at J; junction bases unmatched: 10. The CDR3 has 16 residues. The germline gives CDR1 LGHNA, CDR2 YSLEER. The CDR3 coding sequence is TGCGCCAGCAGCCAGGAAGCGGGAGGAGGATCGGGGGAGCTGTTTTTT. Translating it yields CASSQEAGGGSGELFF.

In this sample, this clonotype turned up once. The chain is built from TRBV12-3 or TRBV12-4 and TRBJ2-7; 8 nucleotides line up with TRBD2. J gave up 0 bases and V 6 bases, and 4 bases lay outside the gene matches. This CDR3 comprises 14 residues. In DNA form, the CDR3 reads TGTGCCAGCAGCCGGGGGGGGCTCTCCTACGAGCAGTACTTC. As protein: CASSRGGLSYEQYF.

This clonotype was seen a few times. The rearrangement uses TRBV3-1 and TRBJ2-1; D unresolved. Germline V lookup: CDR1 LGHDT, CDR2 YNNKEL (reference sequence). The CDR3 consists of 12 residues. V was cut by 1 base and J by 12 bases, with 10 bases left in between. The CDR3 DNA is TGTGCCAGCAGCCAAGGCGGAGATCGGCAGTTCTTC. It encodes CASSQGGDRQFF.

The rearrangement links TRBV28 to TRBJ1-2, with TRBD1 matching 10 bases. The germline V gene has CDR1 MDHEN and CDR2 SYDVKM. The V and J ends lost 3 bases and 3 bases, in that order; junction bases with no gene match: 4. The CDR3 length is 15 residues. CDR3: CASSFPGQGYYGYTF. The CDR3 bases are TGTGCCAGCAGTTTTCCGGGACAGGGGTACTATGGCTACACCTTC.

This clonotype was detected a few times. The chain has TRBV20-1 and TRBJ2-5; the D gene is possibly TRBD1 (5 bases). Trimming stripped 3 bases from V and 3 bases from J, with 11 bases between. Per the germline V gene, CDR1 is DFQATT and CDR2 is SNEGSKA (reference sequence). CDR3 length: 13 amino acids. CDR3 sequence reads: CSARDTVEETQYF. The CDR3 DNA reads as TGCAGTGCTAGGGACACCGTGGAAGAGACCCAGTACTTC.

This clonotype occurred many times. The CDR3 DNA reads as TGTGCCAGCAGTTGGGGGTTCGAGCAGTACTTC. Translating it yields CASSWGFEQYF. The chain couples TRBV6-1 to TRBJ2-7; D may match TRBD1 or TRBD2 (5 bases each). This CDR3 has 11 residues. The V gene lost 5 bases and the J gene lost 6 bases, with 8 bases spanning the gap. The germline V gene encodes CDR1 MNHNS and CDR2 SASEGT.

On this clonotype itself: One junction end disagrees with the germline gene, perhaps due to a read error. The CDR3 region has the DNA TGTGCCGGCAGCTTATTGGCAGGGGCGGTGGAGCAGTACTTC. Protein product: CAGSLLAGAVEQYF. This chain joins TRBV7-9 and TRBJ2-5, with a weak D call TRBD1 (6 bases). The CDR3 is 14 amino acids. Germline values: CDR1 SEHNR, CDR2 FQNEAQ (reference sequence).

This clonotype was seen only a few times. The chain links TRBV5-1 to TRBJ2-7; 7 bases line up with TRBD2. V shed 2 bases and J 4 bases; nucleotides not matched to a gene: 3. The CDR3 extends over 13 amino acids. The V gene's germline CDR1 is SGHRS and CDR2 YFSETQ. CDR3 protein: CASSLAGLYEQYF. The DNA of the CDR3 is TGCGCCAGCAGCTTAGCGGGACTATACGAGCAGTACTTC.

The CDR3 DNA reads TGTGCCAGCAGTAGTACAGGGAAGCGTTCGGGTGAGCAGTTCTTC. Its translation is CASSSTGKRSGEQFF. V is TRBV25-1 and J is TRBJ2-1; D may be TRBD1 (6 bases). The CDR3 sequence is 15 residues long. The germline V gene encodes CDR1 MGHDK and CDR2 SYGVNS. Deletions cut 5 bases from V and 9 bases from J, with 20 bases between.

The rearrangement links TRBV18 to TRBJ2-5; no firm D call. Between the trimmed V and J ends, which lost 0 bases and 2 bases, there was a span of 7 bases. CDR3 length equals 14 residues. Germline V CDR1 and CDR2: KGHSH, LQKENI. CDR3 nucleotides: TGTGCCAGCTCACCACCGGAACCGCAAGAGACCCAGTACTTC. This gives the protein CASSPPEPQETQYF.

This clonotype was observed many times. This rearrangement joins TRBV7-9 to TRBJ1-2; D call uncertain. V gave up 8 bases and J gave up 4 bases, with 17 bases separating them. Per germline, CDR1 SEHNR and CDR2 FQNEAQ (reference sequence). The CDR3 is made up of 14 amino acids. The CDR3 DNA reads TGTGCCAGCGGACTACTGGACCGCCTCTATGGCTACACCTTC. The encoded protein is CASGLLDRLYGYTF.

This clonotype was seen ten or more times. This chain connects TRBV6-6 to TRBJ2-3; D may be TRBD1 or TRBD2 (5 bases each). Germline V lookup: CDR1 MNHNY, CDR2 SVGAGI (reference sequence). Trimming took 10 bases from V and 2 from J, leaving 16 bases between them. This CDR3 region has 14 residues. CDR3 coding DNA: TGTGCCACCGGGGCGGCGTATCTCACAGATACGCAGTATTTT. Protein: CATGAAYLTDTQYF.

For this clonotype: A junction boundary mismatches the germline segment, possibly from a read error. The chain combines TRBV27 with TRBJ1-6; 7 positions match TRBD1. The germline V gene encodes CDR1 MNHEY and CDR2 SMNVEV (reference sequence). The CDR3 has 18 amino acids. CDR3 nucleotides: TGTGCCAGCAGTTTCGACAGGGCTCGGAGCTCCTATAATTCACCCCCCCACTTT. It translates to CASSFDRARSSYNSPPHF.

The rearrangement joins TRBV7-2 to TRBJ2-6; a weak D match, TRBD2 (6 bases). Trimming stripped 1 base from V and 0 bases from J, with 16 bases between. Germline V lookup: CDR1 SGHTA, CDR2 FQGNSA. The CDR3 is made up of 19 amino acids. CDR3 bases: TGTGCCAGCAGCTTAGGTCGGAGGGGTGGGCCCTCTGGGGCCAACGTCCTGACTTTC. Amino acid sequence: CASSLGRRGGPSGANVLTF.

This chain joins TRBV2 and TRBJ2-7; D gene uncertain. This CDR3 is 14 amino acids long. Looked up from germline, CDR1 is SNHLY and CDR2 is FYNNEI. The V end lost 7 bases, the J end lost 2 bases, and 15 bases lay between the germline ends. CDR3 protein: CASMVGFSPYEQYF. The CDR3 region has the DNA TGTGCCAGCATGGTTGGCTTCTCCCCCTACGAGCAGTACTTC. The full variable domain, with the rest looked up from reference TRBV2 and TRBJ2-7, is EPEVTQTPSHQVTQMGQEVILRCVPISNHLYFYWYRQILGQKVEFLVSFYNNEISEKSEIFDDQFSVERPDGSNFTLKIRSTKLEDSAMYFCASMVGFSPYEQYFGPGTRLTVT.

Note on this clonotype: The junction differs from germline at one of its ends, possibly a read error. The gene calls are TRBV11-1 and TRBJ2-4, with TRBD2 as a possible D gene (6 bases). This CDR3 has 16 amino acids. Germline V gene data show CDR1 as SGHAT and CDR2 as FQDESV (reference sequence). This CDR3 is CASSARQLLAKNVQYF. CDR3 bases: TGTGCCAGCAGCGCCCGACAGCTACTAGCCAAAAACGTTCAGTACTTC.

J is TRBJ2-7 and V is TRBV6-6, with a weak D call TRBD1 (5 bases). Trimming took off 8 bases at V and 10 bases at J, with 15 bases between the two ends. The V gene's germline CDR1 is MNHNY and CDR2 SVGAGI (reference sequence). This CDR3 contains 11 residues. In nucleotides, the CDR3 is TGTGCCAGCGGTCAGCAGGGTGCCCAGTACTTC. Translation gives CASGQQGAQYF.